This is a list of T cell receptor beta chains from one sample in a study of blood T cell repertoires in COVID-19. TCRdb keeps only in-frame clones here, not all; method: immunoSEQ multiplex PCR. The sample has some 15,000 clones, around 82% seen once. Sequenced: peripheral blood. The source is a human donor in a cohort sampled during active COVID-19. Each CDR3 is given with its conserved first and last residue. A D gene is named only where the DNA matches it firmly. Only part of the rows carry a size: once, few, many, or a class if the clone is expanded.

v_gene,d_gene,j_gene,abundance,CDR3nt,CDR3aa
TRBV6-4,.,TRBJ2-6,.,TGTGCCCCTCAGGGCGTACTTTCTGGGGCCAACGTCCTGACTTTC,CAPQGVLSGANVLTF
TRBV6-6,.,TRBJ2-1,.,TGTGCCAGCACCGGGGGAGACAGCTCCTACAATGAGCAGTTCTTC,CASTGGDSSYNEQFF
TRBV18,TRBD1,TRBJ1-2,.,TGTGCCAGCTCACCCTCGGGACAGAACTATGGCTACACCTTC,CASSPSGQNYGYTF
TRBV15,.,TRBJ1-5,.,TGTGCCACCAGCAGGGACAGCAGCAATCAGCCCCAGCATTTT,CATSRDSSNQPQHF
TRBV6-6,TRBD1,TRBJ1-3,once,TGTGCCAGCAGCTCAGGGGACAGCTCTGGAAACACCATATATTTT,CASSSGDSSGNTIYF
TRBV27,TRBD1,TRBJ2-1,few,TGTGCCAGCCGACTTAGGTCACAGGGGTTGGGAGTCAATGAGCAGTTCTTC,CASRLRSQGLGVNEQFF
TRBV7-8,.,TRBJ1-5,.,TGTGCCAGCAGCTTAACGCCAGATCTTCAGCCCCAGCATTTT,CASSLTPDLQPQHF
TRBV5-1,TRBD1,TRBJ1-1,.,TGCGCCAGCAGCTTGGTAACAGGGGGGAACACTGAAGCTTTCTTT,CASSLVTGGNTEAFF
TRBV7-9,TRBD2,TRBJ2-1,few,TGTGCCAGCACCACTCTGGGACTAGCGGAGTACAATGAGCAGTTCTTC,CASTTLGLAEYNEQFF
TRBV4-3,.,TRBJ2-7,.,TGCGCCAGCAGCCAAGACAGCCGAGGCCCCTACGAGCAGTACTTC,CASSQDSRGPYEQYF
TRBV7-2,.,TRBJ2-7,.,TGTGCCAGCAGCTTTTTTAACGAGCAGTACTTC,CASSFFNEQYF
TRBV6-2/TRBV6-3,.,TRBJ2-6,.,TGTGCCAGCAGTTACAGGCAGGTTAGCTCTGGGGCCAACGTCCTGACTTTC,CASSYRQVSSGANVLTF
TRBV9,.,TRBJ2-3,.,TGTGCCAGCAGCGTAGCTACAACGGTCCCCGAGAGGACAGATACGCAGTATTTT,CASSVATTVPERTDTQYF
TRBV6-5,.,TRBJ2-1,.,TGTGCCAGCATCTCGGGGGATGAGCAGTTCTTC,CASISGDEQFF
TRBV28,.,TRBJ1-5,few,TGTGCCAGCAGTCCCGGGACAAGGGGGATTAATCAGCCCCAGCATTTT,CASSPGTRGINQPQHF
TRBV30,TRBD2,TRBJ2-5,.,TGTGCCTGGAGACTGAACGTAGCGGGGGGAAAAGAGACCCAGTACTTC,CAWRLNVAGGKETQYF
TRBV19,.,TRBJ1-4,.,TGTGCCAGTAGCAGGGAAAACAATGAAAAACTGTTTTTT,CASSRENNEKLFF
TRBV9,TRBD2,TRBJ2-7,.,TGTGCCAGCAGCTTGGGACTAGCGGGAGGCCTCTCCTACGAGCAGTACTTC,CASSLGLAGGLSYEQYF
TRBV7-8,TRBD1,TRBJ2-5,.,TGTGCCAGCAGCTTTCGACAGGGGCAAGAGACCCAGTACTTC,CASSFRQGQETQYF
TRBV28,.,TRBJ1-2,.,TGTGCCAGCAGTTTAAACCGGGGAGACTATGGCTACACCTTC,CASSLNRGDYGYTF
TRBV10-2,TRBD1,TRBJ1-2,.,TGCGCCAGCAGTGGGGACAGAAACTATGGCTACACCTTC,CASSGDRNYGYTF
TRBV3-1/TRBV3-2,TRBD1,TRBJ2-5,.,TGTGCCAGCAGCCAAGGGACAGGGCAAGAGACCCAGTACTTC,CASSQGTGQETQYF